This T cell receptor beta chain was recorded in a study of shared clonotypes between healthy human individuals. V lost 4 bases to trimming and J lost 3 bases, with 12 bases between them. This CDR3 is built from 14 residues. Germline CDR1 reads LNHDA; CDR2 reads SQIVND (reference sequence). On this clone itself: Its matching antigen is unknown.

TCRdb's copy holds only in-frame clones and misses some; the assay was immunoSEQ multiplex PCR. The table includes approximately 2,300,000 clones, 92% detected once. General study points: About 5% of naive CD4 clonotypes were shared across a few donors.

The specimen was naive CD4+ T cells from PBMCs. Subset indicated: CD45RA+ positively selected. The chain combines TRBV19 with TRBJ1-2; D may be TRBD1 (6 bases). This TCR derives from a man between 18 and 29 years old in good health. Some clones in this sample may be carry-over from other donors' samples. In DNA, the CDR3 is TGTGCCAGTAGTAAATGGGGGCAGGACTATGGCTACACCTTC. The encoded protein is CASSKWGQDYGYTF.